Sequencing of this T cell receptor beta chain was carried out in a study of T cell responses to AZD1222 COVID-19 vaccine. On the study more broadly: Timing groups of about 4 and about 12 weeks for second doses were pooled. Study-level findings and limits: Baseline seropositives among AZD1222 recipients totaled only five or six.

Of note for this clone: Its specificity is not known.

Germline CDR1 reads KGHSH; CDR2 reads LQKENI. The CDR3 is made up of 15 amino acids. V lost 2 bases to trimming and J lost 2 bases, with 12 bases between them. Measured with immunoSEQ multiplex PCR; TCRdb has only the in-frame clones, and not every one. The sample holds about 170,000 clones, around 87% seen once. This TCR came from an adult in good health. The source was peripheral blood, collected on day 0 of AZD1222 vaccination. The chain links TRBV18 to TRBJ1-1; D is possibly TRBD1 (5 bases). The CDR3 sequence: CASSPGLQANTEAFF. The CDR3 bases are TGTGCCAGCTCACCAGGTCTACAGGCTAACACTGAAGCTTTCTTT.